This T cell receptor (beta chain) came from a study of T cells in Graves' hyperthyroidism and ophthalmopathy. Regarding this clonotype: Its antigen is not identified.

Amplification targeted TCR beta CDR3 regions from RNA transcripts. When the TCR CDR3 underwent first-round RT-PCR, the HTBI primer set was used. TCRdb recomputed calls from the multiplex PCR reads with MiXCR, one row per CDR3 protein. The sample has around 350,000 distinct CDR3 sequences, about 15% seen once. This CDR3 is 14 amino acids long. From germline, CDR1 is LNHDA and CDR2 SQIVND (reference sequence). The ends were cut back, 3 bases at V and 6 bases at J, with 14 bases in the middle. Overall study results and limits: Ophthalmopathy, which appeared later, was predicted by the model a median about 6.8 months before onset.

The study left out patients who had uncontrolled infection, other autoimmune disease, pregnancy or lactation. Diagnostic assessment was based on clinical symptoms, serum thyroxine and TRAb, thyroid ultrasound and orbital computed tomography. PBMCs were collected from an approximately 9.5 ml volume of fresh peripheral blood. The sequence was obtained from a woman younger than 45 with Graves' hyperthyroidism that later progressed to Graves' ophthalmopathy. Sequencing was carried out using blood. This chain uses TRBV19 with TRBJ1-1; D is ambiguous. CDR3 sequence reads: CASSMVNPAAEAFF. DNA of the CDR3: TGTGCCAGTAGTATGGTCAACCCGGCCGCTGAAGCTTTCTTT.